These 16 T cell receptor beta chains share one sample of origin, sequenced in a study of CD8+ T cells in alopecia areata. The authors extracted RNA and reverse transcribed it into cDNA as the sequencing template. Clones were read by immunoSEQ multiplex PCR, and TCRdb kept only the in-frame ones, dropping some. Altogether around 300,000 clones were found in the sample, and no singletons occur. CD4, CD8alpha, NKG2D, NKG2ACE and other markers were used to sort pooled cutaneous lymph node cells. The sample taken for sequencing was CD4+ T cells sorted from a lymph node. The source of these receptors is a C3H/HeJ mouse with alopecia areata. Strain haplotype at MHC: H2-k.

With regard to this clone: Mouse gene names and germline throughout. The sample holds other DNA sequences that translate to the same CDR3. CDR3 DNA (partial): TGTGCCAGCAGTATAGGGACTAGTGCAGAA. The encoded protein is CASSIGTSAE. The whole CDR3 region reads CASSIGTSAETLYF. This sequence joins TRBV19 and TRBJ2-3, with D perhaps matching TRBD2 (5 bases). The read is 4 residues too short to cover the CDR3 end, so that end is filled in from the germline J gene. The CDR3 runs to 14 residues. The germline V gene encodes CDR1 FNHDT and CDR2 SITEND (reference sequence). V lost 0 bases, J lost 0 bases, and 5 bases lay in between.

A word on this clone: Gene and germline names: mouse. Here the CDR3 reads CASSREQGAWAEQFF. The sequenced part of the CDR3 DNA is TGTGCTAGCAGTAGAGAACAGGGGGCATGGGCT. This chain links TRBV17 with TRBJ2-1; 9 bases are a match to TRBD1. The read ends 4 residues shy of where the CDR3 ends; the end is completed using the germline J gene. The CDR3 runs to 15 residues. Germline V lookup: CDR1 MNHDT, CDR2 YYDKIL.

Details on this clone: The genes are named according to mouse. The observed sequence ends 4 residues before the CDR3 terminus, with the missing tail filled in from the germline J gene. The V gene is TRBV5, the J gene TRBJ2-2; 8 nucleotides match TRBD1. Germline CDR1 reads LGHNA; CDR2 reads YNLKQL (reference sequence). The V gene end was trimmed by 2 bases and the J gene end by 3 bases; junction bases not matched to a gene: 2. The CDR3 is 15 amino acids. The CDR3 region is CASSQIQGDTGQLYF. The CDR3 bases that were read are TGTGCCAGCAGCCAAATACAGGGGGACACCGGG.

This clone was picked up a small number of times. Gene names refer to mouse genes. CDR3 residues: CASSDPGTGDTGQLYF. CDR3 bases read: TGTGCCAGCAGTGATCCCGGGACAGGGGACACCGGG. This rearrangement joins TRBV13-3 to TRBJ2-2; TRBD1 matches 10 bases. Read coverage stops 4 residues before the CDR3 terminus; the germline J gene supplies the remainder. In germline, CDR1 is NNHDY, CDR2 SYVADS. Germline trimming cut 1 base from V and 3 bases from J; bases unmatched to any gene: 3. This CDR3 contains 16 residues.

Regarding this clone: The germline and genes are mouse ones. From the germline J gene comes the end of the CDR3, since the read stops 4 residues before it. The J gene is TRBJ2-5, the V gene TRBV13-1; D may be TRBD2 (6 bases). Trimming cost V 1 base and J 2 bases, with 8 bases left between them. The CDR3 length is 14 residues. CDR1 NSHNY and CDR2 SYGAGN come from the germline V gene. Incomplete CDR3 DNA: TGTGCCAGCAGTGATCTGGGGCCCCAAGAC. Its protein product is CASSDLGPQD. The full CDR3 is CASSDLGPQDTQYF.

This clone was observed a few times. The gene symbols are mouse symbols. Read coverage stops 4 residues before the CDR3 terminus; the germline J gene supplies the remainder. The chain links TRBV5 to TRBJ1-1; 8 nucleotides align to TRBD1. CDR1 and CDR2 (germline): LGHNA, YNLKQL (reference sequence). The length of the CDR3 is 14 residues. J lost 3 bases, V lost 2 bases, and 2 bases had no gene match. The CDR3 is CASSQQGAYTEVFF. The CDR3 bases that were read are TGTGCCAGCAGCCAACAGGGGGCTTACACA.

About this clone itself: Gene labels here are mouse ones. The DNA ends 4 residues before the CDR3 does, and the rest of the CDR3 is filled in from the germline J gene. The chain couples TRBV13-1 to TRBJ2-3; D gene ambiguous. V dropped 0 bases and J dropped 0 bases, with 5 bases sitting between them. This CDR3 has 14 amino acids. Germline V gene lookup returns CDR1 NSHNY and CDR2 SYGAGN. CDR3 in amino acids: CASSDETSAETLYF. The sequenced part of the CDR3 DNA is TGTGCCAGCAGTGATGAAACTAGTGCAGAA.

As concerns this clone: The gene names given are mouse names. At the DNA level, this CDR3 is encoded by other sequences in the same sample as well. CDR3 DNA (partial): TGTGCCAGCAGTGACAGGGGGCGCGACACA. Its protein is CASSDRGRDT. The entire CDR3 reads CASSDRGRDTEVFF. The V and J genes are TRBV19 and TRBJ1-1; 10 nucleotides match TRBD1. The read is 4 residues too short to cover the CDR3 end, so that end is filled in from the germline J gene. The CDR3 totals 14 residues. The ends lost 4 bases at V and 3 bases at J; junction bases unmatched: 3. The V gene's germline CDR1 is FNHDT and CDR2 SITEND (reference sequence).

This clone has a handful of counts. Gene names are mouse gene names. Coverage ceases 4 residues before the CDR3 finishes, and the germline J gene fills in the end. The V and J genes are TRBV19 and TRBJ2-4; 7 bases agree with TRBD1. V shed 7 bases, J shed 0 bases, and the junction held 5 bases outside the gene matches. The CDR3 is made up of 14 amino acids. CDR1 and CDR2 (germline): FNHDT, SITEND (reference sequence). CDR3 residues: CASGDRNSQNTLYF. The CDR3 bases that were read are TGTGCCAGCGGGGACAGAAATAGTCAAAAC.

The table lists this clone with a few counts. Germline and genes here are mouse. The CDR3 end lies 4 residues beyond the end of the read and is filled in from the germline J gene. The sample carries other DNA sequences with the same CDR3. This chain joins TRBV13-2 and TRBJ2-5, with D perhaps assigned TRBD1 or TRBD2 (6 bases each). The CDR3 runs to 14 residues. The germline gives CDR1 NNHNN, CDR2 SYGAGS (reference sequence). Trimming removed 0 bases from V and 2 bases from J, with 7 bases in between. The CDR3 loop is CASGDGGLQDTQYF. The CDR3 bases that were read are TGTGCCAGCGGTGATGGGGGGCTCCAAGAC.

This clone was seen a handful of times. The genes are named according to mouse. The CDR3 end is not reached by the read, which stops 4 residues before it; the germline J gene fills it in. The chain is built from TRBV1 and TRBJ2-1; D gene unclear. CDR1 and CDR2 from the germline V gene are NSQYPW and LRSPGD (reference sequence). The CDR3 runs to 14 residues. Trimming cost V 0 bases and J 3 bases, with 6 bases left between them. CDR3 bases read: TGCACCTGCAGTGCAGAATCAGTCTATGCT. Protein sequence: CTCSAESVYA. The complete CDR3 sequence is CTCSAESVYAEQFF.

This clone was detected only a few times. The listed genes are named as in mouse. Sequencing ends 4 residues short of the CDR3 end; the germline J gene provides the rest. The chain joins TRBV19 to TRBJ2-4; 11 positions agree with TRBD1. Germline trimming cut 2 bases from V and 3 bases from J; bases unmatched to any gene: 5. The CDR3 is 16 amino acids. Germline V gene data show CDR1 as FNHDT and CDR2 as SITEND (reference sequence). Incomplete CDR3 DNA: TGTGCCAGCAGTATCGGACAGGGGGCGGGACAAAAC. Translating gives CASSIGQGAGQN. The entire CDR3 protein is CASSIGQGAGQNTLYF.

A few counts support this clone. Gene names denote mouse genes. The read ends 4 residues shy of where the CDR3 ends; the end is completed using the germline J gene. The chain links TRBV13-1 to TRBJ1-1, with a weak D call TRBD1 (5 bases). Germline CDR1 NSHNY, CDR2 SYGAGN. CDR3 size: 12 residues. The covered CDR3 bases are TGTGCCAGCAGTGAGACAGAAACA. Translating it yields CASSETET. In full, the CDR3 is CASSETETEVFF.

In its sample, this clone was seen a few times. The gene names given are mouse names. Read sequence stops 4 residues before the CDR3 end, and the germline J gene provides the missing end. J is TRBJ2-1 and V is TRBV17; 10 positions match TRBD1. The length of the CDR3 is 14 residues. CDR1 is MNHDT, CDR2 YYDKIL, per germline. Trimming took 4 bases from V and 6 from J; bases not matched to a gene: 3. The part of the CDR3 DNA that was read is TGTGCTAGCAGTACCGGGACAGGGGTTGCT. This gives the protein CASSTGTGVA. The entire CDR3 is CASSTGTGVAEQFF.

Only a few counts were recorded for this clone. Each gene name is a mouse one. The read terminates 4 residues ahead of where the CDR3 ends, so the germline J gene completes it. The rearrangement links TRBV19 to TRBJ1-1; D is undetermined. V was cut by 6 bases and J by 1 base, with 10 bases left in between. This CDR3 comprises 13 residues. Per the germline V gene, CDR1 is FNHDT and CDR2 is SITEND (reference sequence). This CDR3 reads CASNPNRNTEVFF. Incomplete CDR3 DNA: TGTGCCAGCAACCCGAACAGAAACACA.

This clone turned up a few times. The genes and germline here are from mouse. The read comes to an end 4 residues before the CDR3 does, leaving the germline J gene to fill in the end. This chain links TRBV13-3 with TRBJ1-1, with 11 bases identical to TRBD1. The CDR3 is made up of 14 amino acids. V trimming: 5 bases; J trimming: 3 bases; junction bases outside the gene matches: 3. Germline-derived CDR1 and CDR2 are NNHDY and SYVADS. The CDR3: CASRRTGGYTEVFF. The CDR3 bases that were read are TGTGCCAGCAGAAGGACAGGGGGCTACACA.